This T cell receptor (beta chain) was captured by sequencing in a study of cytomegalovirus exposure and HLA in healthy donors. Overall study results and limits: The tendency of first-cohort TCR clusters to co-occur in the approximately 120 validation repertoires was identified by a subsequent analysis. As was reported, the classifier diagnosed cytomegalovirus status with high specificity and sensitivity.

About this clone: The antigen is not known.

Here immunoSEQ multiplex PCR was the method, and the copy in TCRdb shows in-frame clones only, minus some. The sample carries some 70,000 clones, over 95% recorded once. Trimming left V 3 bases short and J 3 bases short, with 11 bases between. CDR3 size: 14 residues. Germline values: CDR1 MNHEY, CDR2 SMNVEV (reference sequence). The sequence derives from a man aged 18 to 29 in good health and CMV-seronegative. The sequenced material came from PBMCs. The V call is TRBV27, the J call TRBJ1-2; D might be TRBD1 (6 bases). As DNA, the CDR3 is TGTGCCAGCAGTTTTAGGGGGGGCCACTATGGCTACACCTTC. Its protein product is CASSFRGGHYGYTF.